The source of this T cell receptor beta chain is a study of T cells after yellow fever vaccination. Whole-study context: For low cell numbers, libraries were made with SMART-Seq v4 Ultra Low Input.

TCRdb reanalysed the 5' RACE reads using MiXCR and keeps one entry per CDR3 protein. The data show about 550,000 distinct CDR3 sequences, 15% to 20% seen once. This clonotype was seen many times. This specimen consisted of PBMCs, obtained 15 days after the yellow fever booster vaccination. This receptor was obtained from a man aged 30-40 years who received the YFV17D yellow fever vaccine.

CDR3 loop: CASSFQGGNTEAFF. The CDR3 DNA sequence: TGTGCCAGCAGCTTTCAGGGAGGGAACACTGAAGCTTTCTTT. The chain uses TRBV12-3 or TRBV12-4 and TRBJ1-1; possibly TRBD1 for D (5 bases). The CDR3 contains 14 residues. With 6 bases removed from V and 1 base from J, the gap between germline ends came to 12 bases.